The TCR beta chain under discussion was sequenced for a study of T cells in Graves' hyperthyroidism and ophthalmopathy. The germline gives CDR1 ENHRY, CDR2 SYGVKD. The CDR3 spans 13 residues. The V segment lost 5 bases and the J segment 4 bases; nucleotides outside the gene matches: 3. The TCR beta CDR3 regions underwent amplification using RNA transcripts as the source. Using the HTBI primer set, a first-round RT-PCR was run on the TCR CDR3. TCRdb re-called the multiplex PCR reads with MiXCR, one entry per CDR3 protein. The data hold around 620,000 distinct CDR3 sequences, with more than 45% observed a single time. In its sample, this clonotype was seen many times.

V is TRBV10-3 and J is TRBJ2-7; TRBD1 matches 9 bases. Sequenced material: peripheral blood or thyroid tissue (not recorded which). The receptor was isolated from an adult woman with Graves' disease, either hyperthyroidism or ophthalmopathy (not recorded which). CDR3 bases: TGTGCCATCAGTAGGGACAGGGAGTACGAGCAGTACTTC. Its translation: CAISRDREYEQYF.